The clone carrying this TCR beta chain was recorded a few times. Its antigen remains unknown. Ophthalmopathy cases met thresholds of Clinical Activity Score at least 3, NOSPECS grade at least 4 and duration under 3 months. Exclusion criteria comprised uncontrolled infection, other autoimmune disease, pregnancy or lactation. These data originate in a study of T cells in Graves' hyperthyroidism and ophthalmopathy. Amplification of TCR beta CDR3 regions was performed using RNA transcripts as template. In the first-round RT-PCR of the TCR CDR3, the HTBI primer set was used. One entry per CDR3 protein, called by TCRdb with MiXCR from the multiplex PCR reads. The top ten clones hold over 45% of a sample with 300,000 or so distinct CDR3 sequences, more than 15% of them seen once. Study-level points and caveats: Most thyroid clonotypes expanded above 0.001 were also detected in blood.

CDR1 is ENHRY, CDR2 SYGVKD, per germline. This CDR3 has 13 residues. Trimming shortened V by 4 bases and J by 3 bases, and 9 bases separated the two germline ends. The genes are TRBV10-3 and TRBJ1-1; no definite D call. This sequence was found in a woman aged 55-70 years with Graves' ophthalmopathy. Sequenced material: blood. As DNA, the CDR3 is TGTGCCATCAGTGTAAGGGCGGACACTGAAGCTTTCTTT. Translating it yields CAISVRADTEAFF.